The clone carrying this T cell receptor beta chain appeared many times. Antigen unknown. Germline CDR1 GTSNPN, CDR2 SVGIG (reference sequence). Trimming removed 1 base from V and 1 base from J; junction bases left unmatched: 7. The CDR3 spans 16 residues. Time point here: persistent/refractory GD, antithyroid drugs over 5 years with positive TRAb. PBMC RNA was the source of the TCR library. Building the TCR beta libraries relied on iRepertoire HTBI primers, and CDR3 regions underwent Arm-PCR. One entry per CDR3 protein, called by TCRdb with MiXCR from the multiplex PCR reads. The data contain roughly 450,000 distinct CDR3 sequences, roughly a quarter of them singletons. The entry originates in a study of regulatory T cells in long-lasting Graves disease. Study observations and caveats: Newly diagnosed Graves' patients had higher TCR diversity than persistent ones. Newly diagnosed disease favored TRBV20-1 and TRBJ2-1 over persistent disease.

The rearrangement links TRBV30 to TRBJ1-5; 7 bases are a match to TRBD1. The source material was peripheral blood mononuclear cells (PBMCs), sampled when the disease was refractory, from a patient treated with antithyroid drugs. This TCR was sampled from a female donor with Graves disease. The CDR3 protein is CAWSASTGSSNQPQHF. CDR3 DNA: TGTGCCTGGAGTGCCTCGACAGGGTCCAGCAATCAGCCCCAGCATTTT. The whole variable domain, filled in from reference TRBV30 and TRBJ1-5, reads SQTIHQWPATLVQPVGSPLSLECTVEGTSNPNLYWYRQAAGRGLQLLFYSVGIGQISSEVPQNLSASRPQDRQFILSSKKLLLSDSGFYLCAWSASTGSSNQPQHFGDGTRLSIL.